The clone carrying this T cell receptor (beta chain) appeared many times. Its specificity is not known. TCRdb called the 5' RACE reads again in MiXCR, with one record for every CDR3 protein. The sample contains roughly 170,000 distinct CDR3 sequences, about 22% of which appear only once. Per germline, CDR1 MNHEY and CDR2 SMNVEV (reference sequence). This CDR3 region has 13 residues. J lost 4 bases, V lost 8 bases, and 5 bases had no gene match. These data come from a study of T-cell memory formation after mild COVID-19. Study details: Each donor largely had its own TCR clusters. Study results and caveats: Clones that contracted from day 15 to 85 were balanced CD4/CD8, while later expanders leaned CD4+. Proof of SARS-CoV-2 specificity was absent for the second-wave clones that crested on day 37. Mainly in CM and EM were contracting CD4+ clones; CD8+ were in EMRA.

What was sequenced was PBMCs or a T cell subset sorted from them (not recorded which). The chain links TRBV27 to TRBJ2-7; 10 bases map to TRBD1. The source of this sequence is an adult woman who had mild COVID-19 (a few samples of this study predate the infection). Cell type and time point are not known. The CDR3 DNA sequence: TGTGCCAGCCGGGACAGGGGATGGTACGAGCAGTACTTC. As protein: CASRDRGWYEQYF.